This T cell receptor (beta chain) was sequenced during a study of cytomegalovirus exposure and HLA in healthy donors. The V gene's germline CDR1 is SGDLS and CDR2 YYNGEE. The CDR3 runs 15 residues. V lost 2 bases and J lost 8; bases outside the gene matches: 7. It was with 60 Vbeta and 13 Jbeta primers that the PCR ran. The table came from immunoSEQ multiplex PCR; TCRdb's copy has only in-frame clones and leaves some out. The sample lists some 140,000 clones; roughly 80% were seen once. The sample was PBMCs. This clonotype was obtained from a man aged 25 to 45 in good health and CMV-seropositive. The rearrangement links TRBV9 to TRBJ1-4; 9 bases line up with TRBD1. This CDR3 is CASSVFGTGSEKLFF. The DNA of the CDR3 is TGTGCCAGCAGCGTGTTCGGGACAGGGTCAGAAAAACTGTTTTTT.